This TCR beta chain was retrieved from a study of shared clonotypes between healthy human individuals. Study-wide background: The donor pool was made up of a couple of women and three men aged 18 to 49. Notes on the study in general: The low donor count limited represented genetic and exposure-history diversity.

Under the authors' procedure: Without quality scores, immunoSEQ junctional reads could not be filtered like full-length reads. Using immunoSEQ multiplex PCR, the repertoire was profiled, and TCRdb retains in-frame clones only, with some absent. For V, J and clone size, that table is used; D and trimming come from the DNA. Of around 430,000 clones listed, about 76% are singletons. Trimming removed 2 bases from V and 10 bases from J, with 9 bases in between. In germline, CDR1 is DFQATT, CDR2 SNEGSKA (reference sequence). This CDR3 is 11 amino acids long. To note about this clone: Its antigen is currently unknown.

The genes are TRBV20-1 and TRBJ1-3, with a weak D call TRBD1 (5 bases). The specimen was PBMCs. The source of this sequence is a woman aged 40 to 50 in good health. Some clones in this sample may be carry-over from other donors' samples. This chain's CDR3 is CSARRDLTIYF. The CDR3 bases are TGCAGTGCTAGAAGGGACTTGACCATATATTTT.